This TCR beta chain was sequenced in a study of regulatory T cells in long-lasting Graves disease. The time point is: newly diagnosed GD, antithyroid drugs for less than 3 months. Preparation of the TCR library used RNA extracted from PBMCs. Germline values: CDR1 KGHDR, CDR2 SFDVKD. V was pared by 5 bases and J by 3 bases, with 0 bases of the junction left unmatched. CDR3 length: 13 residues. The study's findings and limits: TRBV28, TRBJ1-2 and TRBJ2-5 were segments that persistent disease favored.

This clonotype was seen at least ten times. Its antigen is currently unknown. Arm-PCR of CDR3 regions and iRepertoire HTBI primers were used to build TCR beta libraries. TCRdb reprocessed the multiplex PCR reads via MiXCR and lists one record per CDR3 protein. This table holds some 460,000 distinct CDR3 sequences, roughly 16% found once. The data also belong to a second study, concerning T cells in Graves' hyperthyroidism and ophthalmopathy. That investigation notes: Blood also held most thyroid clonotypes expanded beyond 0.001.

The receptor comes from a man aged 40-49 years with Graves disease. The material sequenced was peripheral blood mononuclear cells (PBMCs), taken at new diagnosis, from a patient treated with antithyroid drugs. The rearrangement links TRBV24-1 to TRBJ2-7; TRBD2 aligns across 10 bases. The CDR3 DNA sequence: TGTGCCACCAGTGTAGCGGGAGGCTACGAGCAGTACTTC. Protein product: CATSVAGGYEQYF.